These T cell receptor beta chains were read from a single sample in a study of OX40 agonist ivuxolimab in advanced cancers. Libraries were prepared by immunoSEQ multiplex PCR; TCRdb keeps only in-frame clonotypes and omits some of them. The sample lists about 24,000 clones; over 80% were seen once. The sample was CD4+ or CD8+ T cells sorted from blood, taken in a trial of the OX40 agonist ivuxolimab. The receptors were sampled from an adult with an advanced solid tumor such as melanoma, head and neck, liver or kidney cancer. Each CDR3 is given with its conserved first and last residue. D genes are given only for firm matches. Size is omitted from some rows. Given values are once, few, many or a class for expanded clones.

TGCAGCGTTGAGGTCCCGGGGCAAGCCCAGCATTTT	CSVEVPGQAQHF	.	TRBV29-1	TRBJ1-5	.
TGTGCCAGCAGCTTAGCGTTAGCGGGAGGGCCGGAGACCCAGTACTTC	CASSLALAGGPETQYF	.	TRBV7-9	TRBJ2-5	TRBD2
TGTGCCAGCAGCTCGGGCACAGGGCGGGGAGATACGCAGTATTTT	CASSSGTGRGDTQYF	.	TRBV13	TRBJ2-3	.
TGTGCCAGCAGTCGGGGACTAGCTACAGATACGCAGTATTTT	CASSRGLATDTQYF	.	TRBV6-4	TRBJ2-3	TRBD2
TGTGCCAGTCCACCACCCGGACAGATATACAATGAGCAGTTCTTC	CASPPPGQIYNEQFF	.	TRBV18	TRBJ2-1	.
TGTGCCAGCAGCTCCCCGGGCGCAGGGAAAAAGTATGGCTACACCTTC	CASSSPGAGKKYGYTF	.	TRBV7-9	TRBJ1-2	.
TGTGCCAGCAGCACCGGGGCGGGCCCCAACACTGAAGCTTTCTTT	CASSTGAGPNTEAFF	.	TRBV6-5	TRBJ1-1	.
TGTGCCAGCAGGGAGCAGGAAACTGCTAACTATGGCTACACCTTC	CASREQETANYGYTF	once	TRBV6-4	TRBJ1-2	.
TGCGCCAGCAGCCTTATAGCGGGTAGCACAGATACGCAGTATTTT	CASSLIAGSTDTQYF	.	TRBV4-3	TRBJ2-3	TRBD2
TGCGCCAGCAGCCAAGTCGGGGGTTCGGGGGCCAACGTCCTGACTTTC	CASSQVGGSGANVLTF	.	TRBV4-3	TRBJ2-6	.
TGCGCCAGCAGTGAGTTGCGCGGGGGGACCCAGTACTTC	CASSELRGGTQYF	.	TRBV10-1	TRBJ2-5	TRBD2
TGTGCCAGCAGTTTTCCGGGTTCAGGCAATCAGCCCCAGCATTTT	CASSFPGSGNQPQHF	.	TRBV28	TRBJ1-5	.
TGTGCCAGCAGTCCACAGGGGGCAGCAGATACGCAGTATTTT	CASSPQGAADTQYF	.	TRBV2	TRBJ2-3	TRBD1
TGTGCCAGCAGCTTAGATTGGGACAGGGGTGGGGAAAAACTGTTTTTT	CASSLDWDRGGEKLFF	.	TRBV11-2	TRBJ1-4	TRBD1
TGTGCCAGCAGCCCGGGGGGGTACGAGCAGTACTTC	CASSPGGYEQYF	.	TRBV27	TRBJ2-7	TRBD2
TGTGCCAGCAGTTCCCGGGACACACACTACGAGCAGTACTTC	CASSSRDTHYEQYF	.	TRBV11-1	TRBJ2-7	.
TGTGCCAGCAGCTCGGCCAGGTTCAGGGGCGTCGGGGAGCTGTTTTTT	CASSSARFRGVGELFF	.	TRBV7-2	TRBJ2-2	.
TGTGCCAGCAGCCTAAGGGGCGGGAGAGAGCAGTACTTC	CASSLRGGREQYF	.	TRBV5-6	TRBJ2-7	TRBD2
TGTGCCAGCAGCCCTGGAGGACCCCAGGGGACCCAGTACTTC	CASSPGGPQGTQYF	.	TRBV7-8	TRBJ2-5	.
TGTGCCAGCAGTGATCCGATACTAGCGGGGGCCGACCCTAACACAGATACGCAGTATTTT	CASSDPILAGADPNTDTQYF	once	TRBV6-4	TRBJ2-3	TRBD2
TGTGCCAGCAGCGTCCGGCGGGTAGCGGGAGTTAATGAGCAGTTCTTC	CASSVRRVAGVNEQFF	.	TRBV11-1	TRBJ2-1	TRBD2
TGCAGCGTTGAAGGGGGGCTCGGCAATGAGCAGTTCTTC	CSVEGGLGNEQFF	.	TRBV29-1	TRBJ2-1	.
TGTGCCAGCAGCTTAGTGGGAGGGCAAGAGACCCAGTACTTC	CASSLVGGQETQYF	.	TRBV7-2	TRBJ2-5	TRBD2
TGTGCCAGCAGCCCACAGGGGTACTCCTACGAGCAGTACTTC	CASSPQGYSYEQYF	.	TRBV11-3	TRBJ2-7	TRBD1
TGTGCCAGCAGTTACACTCAGGGGCCGTACGAGCAGTACTTC	CASSYTQGPYEQYF	.	TRBV6-6	TRBJ2-7	.
TGTGCCAGCAGCTTTGGGGTGACGGGGGACTATGGCTACACCTTC	CASSFGVTGDYGYTF	.	TRBV11-1	TRBJ1-2	.
TGCGCCAGCAGCCAAGAAGCGGGGTCCTATAATTCACCCCTCCACTTT	CASSQEAGSYNSPLHF	.	TRBV4-3	TRBJ1-6	.